The 8 T cell receptor beta chains in this list originate from one sample, sequenced in a study of blood T cell repertoires in COVID-19. Clones were read by immunoSEQ multiplex PCR, and TCRdb kept only the in-frame ones, dropping some. This table has 210,000 or so clones, around 82% appearing once. The sample taken for sequencing was PBMCs or T cells enriched from blood (not recorded which). The source of these receptors is a woman aged 45-60 years who had been exposed to COVID-19.

The V gene is TRBV12-3 or TRBV12-4, the J gene TRBJ2-1, with 7 nucleotides matching TRBD1. The CDR3 covers 12 residues. Germline trimming cut 6 bases from V and 8 bases from J; bases unmatched to any gene: 4. For the CDR3, the DNA is TGTGCCAGCAGCCCCAGGGGGTATGAGCAGTTCTTC. Translated, it gives CASSPRGYEQFF.

The chain recombines TRBV4-2 with TRBJ1-1; D not certain. Germline V lookup: CDR1 LGHNA, CDR2 YNFKEQ. This CDR3 spans 14 amino acids. V was shortened by 4 bases and J by 1 base, with 10 bases between the two germline ends. The CDR3: CASSPKLQNTEAFF. The CDR3, as DNA: TGTGCCAGCAGCCCCAAACTCCAGAACACTGAAGCTTTCTTT.

The gene calls are TRBV19 and TRBJ1-1; possible D gene TRBD1, 5 bases. From germline, CDR1 is LNHDA and CDR2 SQIVND (reference sequence). The CDR3 consists of 17 residues. The V end lost 5 bases, the J end lost 4 bases, and 23 bases lay between the germline ends. The CDR3 is CASSFTGAAPMGTEAFF. As DNA, the CDR3 is TGTGCCAGTAGTTTCACAGGTGCCGCTCCAATGGGCACTGAAGCTTTCTTT.

The chain uses TRBV9 and TRBJ1-5; D perhaps matches TRBD1 (6 bases). The CDR3 runs 14 residues. Trimming cost V 3 bases and J 6 bases, with 13 bases left between them. Germline assignment: CDR1 SGDLS and CDR2 YYNGEE. The CDR3 DNA follows: TGTGCCAGCAGCGCATCGACAGGTCCTCAGCCCCAGCATTTT. It is translated as CASSASTGPQPQHF.

The chain uses TRBV16 and TRBJ1-5; 9 bases agree with TRBD1. The CDR3 length is 16 residues. The trim removed 2 bases at V and 7 bases at J, leaving 9 bases unmatched. CDR1 and CDR2 from the germline V gene are KGHSY and FQNENV. In DNA form, the CDR3 reads TGTGCCAGCAGCCAAGGGGGACAGGGAATAGACCAGCCCCAGCATTTT. Translation: CASSQGGQGIDQPQHF. The full variable domain, with the rest looked up from reference TRBV16 and TRBJ1-5, is GEEVAQTPKHLVRGEGQKAKLYCAPIKGHSYVFWYQQVLKNEFKFLISFQNENVFDETGMPKERFSAKCLPNSPCSLEIQATKLEDSAVYFCASSQGGQGIDQPQHFGDGTRLSIL.

This clone appeared a few times. V is TRBV10-1 and J is TRBJ2-7, with 7 nucleotides matching TRBD1. The germline gives CDR1 WNHNN, CDR2 SYGVQD (reference sequence). The trim removed 3 bases at V and 2 bases at J, leaving 7 bases unmatched. This CDR3 spans 15 amino acids. DNA for the CDR3: TGCGCCAGCAGTGATTTCAGACAGGGAACCTACGAGCAGTACTTC. Translating gives CASSDFRQGTYEQYF.

This chain uses TRBV16 with TRBJ1-1; D remains unclear. This CDR3 comprises 15 residues. CDR1 is KGHSY and CDR2 is FQNENV in the germline V gene. Trimming took 1 base from V and 0 from J, leaving 9 bases between them. For the CDR3, the DNA is TGTGCCAGCAGCCAATATTTACAGCTGAACACTGAAGCTTTCTTT. Its translation: CASSQYLQLNTEAFF.

The rearrangement uses TRBV29-1 and TRBJ2-3, with 8 bases aligning to TRBD2. The J segment lost 2 bases and the V segment lost 7 bases, leaving 8 bases of the junction unmatched. CDR1 SQVTM and CDR2 ANQGSEA come from the germline V gene. The CDR3 loop spans 14 amino acids. The CDR3 is CSAGTSPNTDTQYF. The CDR3 DNA follows: TGCAGCGCTGGGACTAGTCCAAACACAGATACGCAGTATTTT.